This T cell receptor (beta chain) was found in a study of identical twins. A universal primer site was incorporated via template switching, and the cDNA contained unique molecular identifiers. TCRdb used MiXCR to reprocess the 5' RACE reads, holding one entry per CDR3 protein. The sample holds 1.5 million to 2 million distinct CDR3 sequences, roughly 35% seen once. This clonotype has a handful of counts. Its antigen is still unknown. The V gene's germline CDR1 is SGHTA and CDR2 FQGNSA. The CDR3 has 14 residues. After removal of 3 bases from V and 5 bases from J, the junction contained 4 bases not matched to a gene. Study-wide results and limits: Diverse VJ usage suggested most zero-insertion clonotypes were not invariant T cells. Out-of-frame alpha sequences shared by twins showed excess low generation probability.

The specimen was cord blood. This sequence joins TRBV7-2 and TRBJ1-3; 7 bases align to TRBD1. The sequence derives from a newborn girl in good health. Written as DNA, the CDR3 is TGTGCCAGCAGCTTGGGACAGTTGAGAAACACCATATATTTT. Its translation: CASSLGQLRNTIYF.